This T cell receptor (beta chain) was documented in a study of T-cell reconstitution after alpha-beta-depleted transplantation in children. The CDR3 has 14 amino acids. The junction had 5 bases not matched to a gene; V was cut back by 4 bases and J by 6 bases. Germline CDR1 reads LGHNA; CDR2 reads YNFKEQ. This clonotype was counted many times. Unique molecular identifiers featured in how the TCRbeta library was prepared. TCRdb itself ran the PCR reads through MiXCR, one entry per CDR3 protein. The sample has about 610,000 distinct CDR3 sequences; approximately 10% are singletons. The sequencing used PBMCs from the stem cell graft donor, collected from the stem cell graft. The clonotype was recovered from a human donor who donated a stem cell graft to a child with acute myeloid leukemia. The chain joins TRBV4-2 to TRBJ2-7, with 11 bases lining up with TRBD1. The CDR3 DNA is TGTGCCAGCAGCCGCGGACAGGGGGCGCGCGAGCAGTACTTC. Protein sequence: CASSRGQGAREQYF.